A single sample is the source of the 5 T cell receptor beta chains below, sequenced in a study of vaccination and CD4 T cells after COVID-19. Their recognized antigens are unknown. CD4+ T cells that had been cultured provided DNA sequenced with the Oncomine TCR Beta short-read assay. One entry per CDR3 protein results from TCRdb running MiXCR on the PCR reads. The sample contains about 21,000 distinct CDR3 sequences, approximately 53% of which appear only once. Indicated treatment: approximately 9-day PBMC culture with coronavirus spike peptide pools or control peptides (ViraFEST assay). Sequencing input: CD4+ T cells from blood, cultured in vitro. All receptors come from a human donor who had recovered from COVID-19.

The chain uses TRBV2 and TRBJ2-3; D gene ambiguous. Germline V gene data show CDR1 as SNHLY and CDR2 as FYNNEI. V was pared by 9 bases and J by 0 bases, with 10 bases between. CDR3 size: 13 residues. The CDR3 sequence is CARASPSTDTQYF. In DNA, the CDR3 is TGTGCCAGGGCCTCCCCTAGCACAGATACGCAGTATTTT. The full variable domain, with the rest looked up from reference TRBV2 and TRBJ2-3, is EPEVTQTPSHQVTQMGQEVILRCVPISNHLYFYWYRQILGQKVEFLVSFYNNEISEKSEIFDDQFSVERPDGSNFTLKIRSTKLEDSAMYFCARASPSTDTQYFGPGTRLTVL.

V is TRBV6-1 and J is TRBJ1-5; 9 bases map to TRBD1. Unmatched junction bases numbered 7, after V lost 8 bases and J lost 5 bases. Germline V CDR1 and CDR2: MNHNS, SASEGT. The CDR3 is 14 residues long. This chain's CDR3 is CASGTRDRDQPQHF. As DNA, the CDR3 is TGTGCCAGCGGTACCCGGGACAGGGATCAGCCCCAGCATTTT.

The chain links TRBV19 to TRBJ2-7; 12 bases are shared with TRBD1. CDR1 is LNHDA, CDR2 SQIVND, per germline (reference sequence). This CDR3 comprises 13 residues. V was clipped by 7 bases and J by 6 bases; unmatched bases: 4. The CDR3 DNA reads TGTGCCAGTACCGGGACAGGGGGCTCCGAGCAGTACTTC. The encoded protein is CASTGTGGSEQYF. Looking up the rest from reference TRBV19 and TRBJ2-7 gives the full variable domain: DGGITQSPKYLFRKEGQNVTLSCEQNLNHDAMYWYRQDPGQGLRLIYYSQIVNDFQKGDIAEGYSVSREKKESFPLTVTSAQKNPTAFYLCASTGTGGSEQYFGPGTRLTVT.

This clonotype was detected only a few times. The gene calls are TRBV25-1 and TRBJ1-3; no clear D. With 3 bases removed from V and 0 bases from J, the gap between germline ends came to 6 bases. Germline loops: CDR1 MGHDK, CDR2 SYGVNS. CDR3 length: 14 amino acids. CDR3 nucleotide sequence: TGTGCCAGCAGTGACGAGAGCTCTGGAAACACCATATATTTT. This translates into CASSDESSGNTIYF.

The J gene is TRBJ2-3, the V gene TRBV19; 8 bases match TRBD2. Unmatched junction bases numbered 6, after V lost 4 bases and J lost 0 bases. CDR3 size: 16 residues. Germline values: CDR1 LNHDA, CDR2 SQIVND (reference sequence). The CDR3: CASSNPGGPSTDTQYF. Here the CDR3 DNA reads TGTGCCAGTAGTAATCCGGGAGGGCCTAGCACAGATACGCAGTATTTT.